This T cell receptor beta chain was identified during a study of cytomegalovirus exposure and HLA in healthy donors. Of note for this clone: Its target is not known.

Study-wide results and limits: In an earlier analysis, in around 590 donors, most V segments appeared productive either ~90% or ~30% of the time. There were some V segments, including TRBV6-2 and TRBV6-3, excluded as indistinguishable. Cytomegalovirus-associated status was assigned to 150 to 200 TCR beta chains. For presence/absence analyses, sequencing depth was assumed to be roughly uniform across donors.

13 Jbeta primers and 60 Vbeta primers were used for the PCR. Sequencing was performed with immunoSEQ multiplex PCR; in TCRdb, only in-frame clones are kept and a portion is missing. The repertoire holds about 160,000 clones, with roughly 80% as singletons. CDR1 and CDR2 from the germline V gene are SGHTA and FQGNSA. This CDR3 is built from 15 residues. Trimming removed 1 base at V and 6 bases at J, with 13 bases between. The chain links TRBV7-2 to TRBJ1-5; D is undetermined. The sample comprised PBMCs. This receptor was identified in a man aged 18 to 29 in good health and CMV-seronegative. The CDR3 region is CASSLEARAGQPQHF. The DNA of the CDR3 is TGTGCCAGCAGCTTAGAGGCGAGGGCGGGTCAGCCCCAGCATTTT.